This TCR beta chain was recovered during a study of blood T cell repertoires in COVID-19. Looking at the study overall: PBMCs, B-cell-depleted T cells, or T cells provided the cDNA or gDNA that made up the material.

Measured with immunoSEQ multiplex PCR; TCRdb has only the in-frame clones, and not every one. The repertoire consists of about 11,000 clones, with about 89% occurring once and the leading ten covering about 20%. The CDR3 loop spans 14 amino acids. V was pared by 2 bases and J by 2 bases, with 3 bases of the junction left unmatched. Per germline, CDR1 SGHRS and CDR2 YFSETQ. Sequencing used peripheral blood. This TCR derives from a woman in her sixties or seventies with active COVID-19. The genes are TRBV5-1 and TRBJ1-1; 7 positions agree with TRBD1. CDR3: CASSFDRDNTEAFF. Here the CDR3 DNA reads TGCGCCAGCAGCTTCGACAGGGATAACACTGAAGCTTTCTTT.